The 26 T cell receptor beta chains presented below share a single source sample, sequenced in a study of blood T cells in healthy people across ages. Primers used in a second PCR of roughly 6 to 12 cycles were a sample-barcoded 5' primer and a J-beta primer mix. TCRdb re-called the 5' RACE reads with MiXCR, one entry per CDR3 protein. Here the sample spans about 730,000 distinct CDR3 sequences, 43% being singletons. The material sequenced was blood. All receptors come from a woman aged 55 to 70 in good health.

CDR3 protein: CASSYSTDFNYGYTF. CDR3 nucleotides: TGTGCCAGCAGTTACTCAACGGACTTTAACTATGGCTACACCTTC. J is TRBJ1-2 and V is TRBV6-2 or TRBV6-3; no firm D call. The V and J ends lost 0 bases and 1 base respectively, with 9 bases between them. The CDR3 is 15 residues long. Germline V CDR1 and CDR2: MNHEY, SVGEGT.

This clonotype was found many times. The gene calls are TRBV12-3 or TRBV12-4 and TRBJ2-7; a weak D match, TRBD2 (6 bases). The length of the CDR3 is 13 residues. Trimming took 0 bases from V and 9 from J, leaving 12 bases between them. The DNA of the CDR3 is TGTGCCAGCAGTTTAGCGGGGGGAAAGGGGCAGTACTTC. As protein: CASSLAGGKGQYF.

This chain connects TRBV7-9 to TRBJ2-7, with 7 bases fitting TRBD1. V lost 2 bases to trimming and J lost 10 bases; unmatched junction nucleotides: 8. This CDR3 has 13 residues. Germline V gene lookup returns CDR1 SEHNR and CDR2 FQNEAQ (reference sequence). The CDR3 reads CASSLLEQGSQYF. The CDR3 bases are TGTGCCAGCAGCTTATTGGAACAGGGGTCCCAGTACTTC.

This clonotype was detected many times. This chain uses TRBV20-1 with TRBJ2-5; D is possibly TRBD1 (8 bases). In germline, CDR1 is DFQATT, CDR2 SNEGSKA (reference sequence). CDR3 length equals 14 residues. The V gene lost 1 base and the J gene lost 4 bases, with 13 bases spanning the gap. CDR3 in DNA: TGCAGTGCTAGAGTAACAGGGGGGGGAGAGACCCAGTACTTC. Translated, it gives CSARVTGGGETQYF.

The rearrangement joins TRBV24-1 to TRBJ2-7, with D perhaps matching TRBD2 (6 bases). V lost 4 bases, J lost 7 bases, and 22 bases lay in between. Germline values: CDR1 KGHDR, CDR2 SFDVKD. The CDR3 consists of 16 residues. The CDR3 loop reads CATSDATTTSRNEQYF. Here the CDR3 DNA reads TGTGCCACCAGTGACGCCACCACGACTAGTCGGAATGAGCAGTACTTC.

The rearrangement uses TRBV18 and TRBJ2-7, with 7 bases identical to TRBD2. The J call could be wrong; TRBJ2-5 is a better fit for the DNA end. This CDR3 contains 15 residues. Germline CDR1 is KGHSH and CDR2 is LQKENI. CDR3 loop: CASSPPQGSGETQYF. The CDR3 nucleotides are TGTGCCAGCTCACCCCCACAAGGTAGCGGGGAGACCCAGTACTTC.

The V gene is TRBV24-1, the J gene TRBJ2-5; TRBD2 is a possible D gene (5 bases). The CDR3 spans 15 residues. The germline gives CDR1 KGHDR, CDR2 SFDVKD. Trimming stripped 7 bases from V and 11 bases from J, with 25 bases between. Written as DNA, the CDR3 is TGTGCCACCAGAGCGGCTGGCCCTAAGGGCGGTGAGCAGTACTTC. It encodes CATRAAGPKGGEQYF.

The chain joins TRBV10-3 to TRBJ2-1; tentative D call: TRBD1 (5 bases). The V gene's germline CDR1 is ENHRY and CDR2 SYGVKD. The CDR3 consists of 15 residues. V gave up 3 bases and J gave up 6 bases, with 15 bases separating them. CDR3 in DNA: TGTGCCATCAGTGATAAGGATCCAAGGGGCAATGAGCAGTTCTTC. It specifies CAISDKDPRGNEQFF.

The chain joins TRBV7-7 to TRBJ2-2; 7 nucleotides match TRBD2. This CDR3 has 14 amino acids. With V trimmed by 5 bases and J by 7 bases, 7 bases remained unmatched. The germline V gene has CDR1 SSHAT and CDR2 FNYEAQ (reference sequence). The DNA for the CDR3 is TGTGCCAGCAGCCCCTCCGGGGGGTACGGGGAGCTGTTTTTT. As protein: CASSPSGGYGELFF.

This chain connects TRBV6-5 to TRBJ2-5, with 9 positions matching TRBD1. Unmatched junction bases numbered 3, after V lost 3 bases and J lost 1 base. The CDR3 covers 15 residues. Germline V lookup: CDR1 MNHEY, CDR2 SVGAGI. The CDR3 DNA reads TGTGCCAGCAGTTATACGACAGGGGGCCAAGAGACCCAGTACTTC. Translation gives CASSYTTGGQETQYF.

The rearrangement uses TRBV5-6 and TRBJ2-7; 9 bases map to TRBD1. After removal of 4 bases from V and 6 bases from J, the junction contained 11 bases not matched to a gene. This CDR3 region has 15 residues. The germline CDR1 and CDR2 sequences are SGHDT and YYEEEE. The CDR3 DNA is TGTGCCAGCAGCAGGGGACAGGGTACCCCTTCCGAGCAGTACTTC. Its translation: CASSRGQGTPSEQYF.

The chain uses TRBV5-1 and TRBJ2-2; D perhaps matches TRBD1 (5 bases). V was cut by 4 bases and J by 0 bases, with 10 bases left in between. The CDR3 has 15 amino acids. Germline loops: CDR1 SGHRS, CDR2 YFSETQ. CDR3 nucleotide sequence: TGCGCCAGCAGCCCCCCGACAGCGAACACCGGGGAGCTGTTTTTT. It yields the protein CASSPPTANTGELFF.

The gene calls are TRBV20-1 and TRBJ1-5; D possibly corresponds to TRBD1 (5 bases). Germline values: CDR1 DFQATT, CDR2 SNEGSKA (reference sequence). Trimming took 3 bases from V and 1 from J, leaving 10 bases between them. The length of the CDR3 is 14 residues. CDR3 sequence: CSASPRESNQPQHF. The CDR3 bases are TGCAGTGCTAGTCCCAGGGAAAGCAATCAGCCCCAGCATTTT.

The gene calls are TRBV5-5 and TRBJ2-3; D call uncertain. This CDR3 has 13 residues. The V and J ends lost 3 bases and 6 bases respectively, with 11 bases between them. Germline V CDR1 and CDR2: SGHKS, YYEKEE (reference sequence). CDR3 sequence reads: CASSSPTLDTQYF. The CDR3 DNA reads TGTGCCAGCAGCTCGCCTACACTGGATACGCAGTATTTT.

DNA for the CDR3: TGTGCCAGCAGTACCCACCTCGACAATGAGCAGTACTTC. Translating gives CASSTHLDNEQYF. The V gene is TRBV2, the J gene TRBJ2-5; D is undetermined. V was pared by 5 bases and J by 11 bases, with 18 bases between. The CDR3 totals 13 residues. Per germline, CDR1 SNHLY and CDR2 FYNNEI.

V is TRBV12-3 or TRBV12-4 and J is TRBJ1-2; 7 nucleotides line up with TRBD1. V was clipped by 5 bases and J by 4 bases; unmatched bases: 7. The CDR3 length is 14 residues. The CDR3 loop reads CASSVRGGGYGYTF. The DNA of the CDR3 is TGTGCCAGCAGTGTCAGAGGGGGCGGCTATGGCTACACCTTC.

The gene calls are TRBV27 and TRBJ2-3; 8 bases match TRBD2. This CDR3 spans 16 amino acids. Trimming at V came to 5 bases and at J to 6 bases, leaving 13 bases not matched to a gene. Germline assignment: CDR1 MNHEY and CDR2 SMNVEV (reference sequence). CDR3 sequence: CASSTTPGLGYDTQYF. The DNA of the CDR3 is TGTGCCAGCAGTACGACTCCGGGACTAGGATACGATACGCAGTATTTT.

CDR3 region: CSASRQNNEQFF. CDR3 sequence (DNA): TGCAGTGCTAGCCGACAGAACAATGAGCAGTTCTTC. V and J are TRBV20-1 and TRBJ2-1; tentatively, D is TRBD1 (5 bases). CDR1 is DFQATT and CDR2 is SNEGSKA in the germline V gene (reference sequence). The ends were cut back, 3 bases at V and 5 bases at J, with 8 bases in the middle. CDR3 size: 12 residues.

The chain uses TRBV7-6 and TRBJ2-3; tentative D call: TRBD2 (6 bases). This CDR3 comprises 16 residues. CDR1 and CDR2 (germline): SGHVS, FNYEAQ. Trimming removed 5 bases from V and 0 bases from J, with 15 bases in between. The CDR3 DNA is TGTGCCAGCAGCCCGATTGGGACTCTTAGCACAGATACGCAGTATTTT. Translation gives CASSPIGTLSTDTQYF.

This clonotype was recorded a few times. V is TRBV7-8 and J is TRBJ2-7; 12 bases line up with TRBD2. Losses at the gene ends were 4 bases for V and 6 bases for J; bases not matched to a gene: 10. Germline assignment: CDR1 SGHVS and CDR2 FQNEAQ. This CDR3 has 16 amino acids. CDR3 coding DNA: TGTGCCAGCAGCTCCGGACTAGCGGGGCTCCTCTTCGAGCAGTACTTC. Its translation: CASSSGLAGLLFEQYF.

The chain is built from TRBV4-2 and TRBJ1-2, with D tentatively TRBD1 (6 bases). The CDR3 spans 15 residues. The germline V gene encodes CDR1 LGHNA and CDR2 YNFKEQ. Trimming cost V 0 bases and J 5 bases, with 13 bases left between them. CDR3 protein: CASSQEGGADYGYTF. Written as DNA, the CDR3 is TGTGCCAGCAGCCAAGAGGGGGGGGCGGATTATGGCTACACCTTC.

The chain couples TRBV9 to TRBJ2-1, with a weak D call TRBD2 (7 bases). Germline lookup yields CDR1 SGDLS and CDR2 YYNGEE. Trimming took 0 bases from V and 11 from J, leaving 21 bases between them. The CDR3 covers 16 residues. In DNA form, the CDR3 reads TGTGCCAGCAGCGTAGAGGGGGGGGGCCTTCTGGGGAAGCAGTTCTTC. It encodes CASSVEGGGLLGKQFF.

The gene calls are TRBV6-1 and TRBJ1-1; D is ambiguous. The CDR3 runs 13 residues. The V gene lost 7 bases and the J gene lost 2 bases, with 11 bases spanning the gap. CDR1 and CDR2 (germline): MNHNS, SASEGT. The CDR3 DNA sequence: TGTGCCAGCAACCCGACAATCAACACTGAAGCTTTCTTT. Translating gives CASNPTINTEAFF.

This clonotype was observed a few times. The rearrangement links TRBV6-2 or TRBV6-3 to TRBJ2-3, with 13 bases that match TRBD2. The CDR3 runs to 16 residues. CDR1 MNHEY and CDR2 SVGEGT come from the germline V gene. V was pared by 4 bases and J by 2 bases, with 3 bases of the junction left unmatched. Here the CDR3 DNA reads TGTGCCAGCAGTTTGACTAGCGGGGGGTTCACAGATACGCAGTATTTT. Translation gives CASSLTSGGFTDTQYF.

This chain joins TRBV3-1 and TRBJ2-1; 12 nucleotides align to TRBD1. The closer fit of TRBJ2-7 to the DNA end suggests the J call may be wrong. This CDR3 comprises 15 residues. The germline gives CDR1 LGHDT, CDR2 YNNKEL (reference sequence). The DNA of the CDR3 is TGTGCCAGCAGCCGGGGACAGGGGGCCTACAATGAGCAGTACTTC. Its protein is CASSRGQGAYNEQYF.

A few counts support this clonotype. V is TRBV20-1 and J is TRBJ2-7, with D possibly matching TRBD2 (5 bases). The length of the CDR3 is 12 residues. Germline V gives CDR1 DFQATT, CDR2 SNEGSKA (reference sequence). Trimming cost V 6 bases and J 3 bases, with 12 bases left between them. DNA of the CDR3: TGCAGTGCCACCCCCGGGGTCTACGAGCAGTACTTC. This translates into CSATPGVYEQYF.